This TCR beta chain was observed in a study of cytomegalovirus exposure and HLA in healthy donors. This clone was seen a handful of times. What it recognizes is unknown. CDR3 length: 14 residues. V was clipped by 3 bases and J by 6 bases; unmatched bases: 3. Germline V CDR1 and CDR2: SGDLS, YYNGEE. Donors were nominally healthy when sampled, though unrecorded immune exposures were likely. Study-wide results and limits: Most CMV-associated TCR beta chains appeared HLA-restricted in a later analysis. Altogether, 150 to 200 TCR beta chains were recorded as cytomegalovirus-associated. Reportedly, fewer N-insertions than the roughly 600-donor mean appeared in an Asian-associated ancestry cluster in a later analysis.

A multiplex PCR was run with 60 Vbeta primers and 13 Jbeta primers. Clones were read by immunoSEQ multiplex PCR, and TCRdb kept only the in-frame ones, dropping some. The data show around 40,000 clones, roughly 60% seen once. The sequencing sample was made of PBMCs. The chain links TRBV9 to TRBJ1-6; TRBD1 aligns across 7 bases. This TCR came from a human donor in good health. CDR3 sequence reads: CASSARTGNSPLHF. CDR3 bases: TGTGCCAGCAGCGCTCGGACAGGTAATTCACCCCTCCACTTT.